The source of this T cell receptor (beta chain) is a study of blood T cell repertoires in COVID-19. On the study more broadly: Sites in the United States, Italy and Spain provided acute and convalescent COVID-19 samples.

In the source study's methods: Estimates of nucleated cell counts were drawn from the amplification of reference gene primers. The data were produced by immunoSEQ multiplex PCR, yet TCRdb's version contains in-frame clones alone and is incomplete. V and J calls and clone size are given by that table; D and trimming were obtained from the DNA. The data contain 200,000 to 250,000 clones, less than 85% of them seen just once; the ten biggest clones take up roughly 1.8%. The germline V gene encodes CDR1 SNHLY and CDR2 FYNNEI. V lost 2 bases to trimming and J lost 8 bases, with 15 bases between them. This CDR3 comprises 14 residues.

The receptor was isolated from a man between 60 and 70 years old who had recovered from COVID-19. The chain employs TRBV2 and TRBJ1-2; D might be TRBD1 (5 bases). The sequenced sample consisted of PBMCs or T cells enriched from blood (not recorded which). The CDR3 reads CASSEFGGREGYTF. The CDR3 DNA reads TGTGCCAGCAGTGAATTCGGGGGTAGGGAGGGCTACACCTTC.